Given below is one T cell receptor beta chain in context. Its antigen is undetermined. The data derive from a study of T cells and Merkel cell carcinoma outcomes. TCRdb's table, derived via immunoSEQ multiplex PCR, lists solely in-frame clones and lacks some. This repertoire shows 6,700 or so clones, 90% found once; its top ten account for 2.5% to 3%. Study outcomes and limitations: Reportedly, T-cell repertoire with density predicts Merkel cell carcinoma outcomes.

The germline V gene has CDR1 GTSNPN and CDR2 SVGIG (reference sequence). CDR3 length equals 9 residues. This chain joins TRBV30 and TRBJ1-5; D remains ambiguous. The source of this sequence is a human donor with Merkel cell carcinoma. Sequencing was done on a sample of tumor tissue from Merkel cell carcinoma. The CDR3 DNA is TGTGCAAAAAACCAGCCCCAGCATTTT. Translating gives CAKNQPQHF.